The 30 T cell receptor beta chains below come from one sample, sequenced in a study of human T cells and chemical hapten exposure. One entry per CDR3 protein results from TCRdb running MiXCR on the RACE reads. Among tens of thousands of distinct CDR3 sequences listed, 9% to 9.5% were seen once. Documented time point: patch test 1, 2 weeks after DPC sensitization. Treatment meaning: therapeutic diphenylcyclopropenone sensitization with weekly scalp DPC. This sample comprised whole blood, obtained in connection with sensitization to the hapten diphenylcyclopropenone (DPC). All receptors derive from a woman in her forties with alopecia areata. Some clones in this sample may be carry-over from other donors' samples.

This clonotype was found many times. The chain couples TRBV4-2 to TRBJ2-2; D is unresolved. The CDR3 runs 14 residues. The V gene's germline CDR1 is LGHNA and CDR2 YNFKEQ. V lost 0 bases, J lost 6 bases, and 8 bases lay in between. CDR3 region: CASSQDRGAGELFF. CDR3 coding DNA: TGTGCCAGCAGCCAAGATCGCGGCGCCGGGGAGCTGTTTTTT.

This clonotype has ten or more counts. The chain links TRBV18 to TRBJ2-2; no clear D gene. Trimming pared 2 bases from V and 2 bases from J, leaving 3 bases between. The CDR3 is 13 residues long. The V gene's germline CDR1 is KGHSH and CDR2 LQKENI. CDR3 bases: TGTGCCAGCTCACCAGCCAACACCGGGGAGCTGTTTTTT. Translated, it gives CASSPANTGELFF.

This chain links TRBV6-1 with TRBJ1-4; TRBD1 might be the D (5 bases). The CDR3 runs to 15 residues. The V gene lost 2 bases and the J gene lost 4 bases, with 11 bases spanning the gap. Germline CDR1 is MNHNS and CDR2 is SASEGT. CDR3 loop: CASSEFWGSNEKLFF. The CDR3 bases are TGTGCCAGCAGTGAATTCTGGGGGAGTAATGAAAAACTGTTTTTT.

This clonotype was detected only a few times. The rearrangement links TRBV6-6 to TRBJ2-3, with unresolved D. The CDR3 loop spans 14 amino acids. Trimming stripped 6 bases from V and 2 bases from J, with 12 bases between. CDR1 and CDR2 from the germline V gene are MNHNY and SVGAGI (reference sequence). CDR3 protein: CASRNQRFTDTQYF. The CDR3, as DNA: TGTGCCAGCAGAAATCAAAGGTTCACAGATACGCAGTATTTT.

This clonotype came up many times. This chain joins TRBV28 and TRBJ2-7, with a weak D call TRBD2 (7 bases). Trimming took off 3 bases at V and 2 bases at J, with 14 bases between the two ends. This CDR3 comprises 15 residues. Germline V lookup: CDR1 MDHEN, CDR2 SYDVKM. The CDR3 protein is CASSLAGAYPYEQYF. Here the CDR3 DNA reads TGTGCCAGCAGTTTGGCGGGGGCTTATCCCTACGAGCAGTACTTC.

The J gene is TRBJ2-7, the V gene TRBV20-1; perhaps D is TRBD1 or TRBD2 (5 bases each). The V end lost 3 bases, the J end lost 3 bases, and 27 bases lay between the germline ends. The CDR3 is made up of 18 amino acids. Germline V CDR1 and CDR2: DFQATT, SNEGSKA (reference sequence). CDR3 bases: TGCAGTGCTAGTCGGGACGGGCCAACCGTCCTCCGTAGCTACGAGCAGTACTTC. It encodes CSASRDGPTVLRSYEQYF.

This clonotype came up many times. The chain is built from TRBV7-3 and TRBJ1-1, with TRBD1 identical over 7 bases. With V trimmed by 5 bases and J by 4 bases, 4 bases remained unmatched. The CDR3 is made up of 13 amino acids. Looked up from germline, CDR1 is SGHTA and CDR2 is FQGTGA. CDR3 DNA sequence: TGTGCCAGCAGCCCGAAGGGGGCCACTGAAGCTTTCTTT. Translated: CASSPKGATEAFF.

This clonotype was detected many times. The CDR3 loop reads CASSQKQGLYEKLFF. DNA for the CDR3: TGCGCCAGCAGCCAGAAACAGGGTTTATATGAAAAACTGTTTTTT. The chain employs TRBV4-1 and TRBJ1-4; weak D call: TRBD1 (6 bases). The germline V gene has CDR1 MGHRA and CDR2 YSYEKL. This CDR3 is built from 15 residues. V gave up 3 bases and J gave up 6 bases, with 14 bases separating them.

This clonotype showed up many times. The rearrangement uses TRBV30 and TRBJ2-7, with D possibly matching TRBD1 (5 bases). V was clipped by 0 bases and J by 0 bases, with 9 bases between them. The CDR3 is made up of 14 amino acids. The germline CDR1 and CDR2 sequences are GTSNPN and SVGIG (reference sequence). This CDR3 reads CAWSVQGASYEQYF. CDR3 nucleotide sequence: TGTGCCTGGAGTGTACAAGGGGCCTCCTACGAGCAGTACTTC.

There are many counts of this clonotype. The rearrangement uses TRBV18 and TRBJ1-1; D gene ambiguous. The CDR3 spans 18 residues. CDR1 and CDR2 from the germline V gene are KGHSH and LQKENI. V gave up 3 bases and J gave up 0 bases, with 20 bases separating them. The CDR3 coding sequence is TGTGCCAGCTCACCTACCGGTCCAGGAAGCTTCATGAACACTGAAGCTTTCTTT. It specifies CASSPTGPGSFMNTEAFF. Variable domain in full (rest from reference TRBV18 and TRBJ1-1): NAGVMQNPRHLVRRRGQEARLRCSPMKGHSHVYWYRQLPEEGLKFMVYLQKENIIDESGMPKERFSAEFPKEGPSILRIQQVVRGDSAAYFCASSPTGPGSFMNTEAFFGQGTRLTVV.

This chain uses TRBV28 with TRBJ2-1; possibly TRBD1 or TRBD2 for D (7 bases each). Germline values: CDR1 MDHEN, CDR2 SYDVKM. The CDR3 sequence is 16 residues long. V lost 5 bases and J lost 3, with 17 bases in between. CDR3 nucleotide sequence: TGTGCCAGCAGTCTCCAGGGGGGGACAGTCTACAATGAGCAGTTCTTC. Amino acid sequence: CASSLQGGTVYNEQFF.

At least ten counts were recorded for this clonotype. This sequence joins TRBV7-2 and TRBJ2-3, with no clear D. Germline V gene lookup returns CDR1 SGHTA and CDR2 FQGNSA. V lost 4 bases, J lost 10 bases, and 12 bases lay in between. This CDR3 has 12 amino acids. CDR3 sequence reads: CASSSPTVPQYF. The CDR3 coding sequence is TGTGCCAGCAGCTCGCCCACTGTCCCGCAGTATTTT.

DNA of the CDR3: TGTGCCAGCAGCCAGTTTGGGGGGGGCGAGCGAGAGACCCAGTACTTC. This sequence encodes CASSQFGGGERETQYF. The chain carries TRBV3-1 and TRBJ2-5; TRBD2 might be the D (7 bases). Germline-derived CDR1 and CDR2 are LGHDT and YNNKEL (reference sequence). Trimming left V 3 bases short and J 4 bases short, with 18 bases between. This CDR3 has 16 amino acids.

This clonotype was counted only a few times. CDR3 region: CASSPREDQPQHF. As DNA, the CDR3 is TGTGCCAGCAGCCCAAGGGAGGATCAGCCCCAGCATTTT. The rearrangement links TRBV7-9 to TRBJ1-5, with D hard to call. This CDR3 has 13 amino acids. Trimming removed 5 bases at V and 5 bases at J, with 10 bases between. In germline, CDR1 is SEHNR, CDR2 FQNEAQ (reference sequence).

There are a few counts of this clonotype. The rearrangement links TRBV7-2 to TRBJ1-1; TRBD1 aligns across 7 bases. V was clipped by 1 base and J by 1 base; unmatched bases: 3. The CDR3 covers 15 residues. Germline lookup yields CDR1 SGHTA and CDR2 FQGNSA. Here the CDR3 reads CASSLDPGGNTEAFF. The CDR3 nucleotides are TGTGCCAGCAGCTTAGATCCAGGGGGGAACACTGAAGCTTTCTTT.

Many counts were recorded for this clonotype. The chain uses TRBV7-2 and TRBJ2-4; D unresolved. Germline CDR1 SGHTA, CDR2 FQGNSA. The CDR3 totals 12 residues. The V and J ends lost 6 bases and 7 bases respectively, with 10 bases between them. The CDR3 DNA reads as TGTGCCAGCAGTCCGGAAGGGAACATTCAGTACTTC. Translating it yields CASSPEGNIQYF.

This clonotype was seen at least ten times. The genes are TRBV14 and TRBJ2-3; 8 positions agree with TRBD2. Looked up from germline, CDR1 is SGHDN and CDR2 is FVKESK. Trimming cost V 3 bases and J 4 bases; bases outside gene matches: 12. This CDR3 comprises 17 residues. CDR3 protein: CASSHPGKRGFADTQYF. The CDR3 bases are TGTGCCAGCAGCCATCCCGGGAAGCGGGGGTTTGCAGATACGCAGTATTTT.

This clonotype has at least ten counts. J is TRBJ2-4 and V is TRBV24-1, with D tentatively TRBD2 (5 bases). The CDR3 sequence is 16 residues long. Germline CDR1 is KGHDR and CDR2 is SFDVKD. The V gene lost 4 bases and the J gene lost 0 bases, with 12 bases spanning the gap. The chain's CDR3 is CATSDPRDLAKNIQYF. The DNA for the CDR3 is TGTGCCACCAGTGACCCGAGGGATCTAGCCAAAAACATTCAGTACTTC.

The sample holds many counts of this clonotype. V usage is TRBV20-1 and J usage is TRBJ1-1; D remains ambiguous. The germline gives CDR1 DFQATT, CDR2 SNEGSKA (reference sequence). Trimming removed 7 bases at V and 6 bases at J, with 3 bases between. This CDR3 comprises 8 residues. DNA for the CDR3: TGCAGTGTCCCTGAAGCTTTCTTT. It is translated as CSVPEAFF.

This clonotype was detected ten times or more. V and J are TRBV3-1 and TRBJ1-5; D possibly corresponds to TRBD1 (5 bases). Germline V lookup: CDR1 LGHDT, CDR2 YNNKEL (reference sequence). This CDR3 has 13 amino acids. V gave up 1 base and J gave up 6 bases, with 7 bases separating them. CDR3 in DNA: TGTGCCAGCAGCCAAGCTGGGGGTCAGCCCCAGCATTTT. It is translated as CASSQAGGQPQHF.

The sample holds a few counts of this clonotype. This CDR3 reads CASSATGTGTEAFF. CDR3 DNA: TGTGCCAGCAGTGCGACAGGGACGGGCACTGAAGCTTTCTTT. V gene TRBV6-4 combines with J gene TRBJ1-1, with 7 bases lining up with TRBD1. This CDR3 region has 14 residues. Germline V gene lookup returns CDR1 MRHNA and CDR2 SNTAGT. V was pared by 4 bases and J by 4 bases, with 6 bases of the junction left unmatched.

The CDR3 nucleotides are TGCAGCGCCCGAATCGCCGGGGGAGCGGACACCTTC. Its translation is CSARIAGGADTF. This chain uses TRBV29-1 with TRBJ1-2, with D possibly TRBD1 on 5 matching bases. Germline V lookup: CDR1 SQVTM, CDR2 ANQGSEA. The CDR3 spans 12 residues. V shed 7 bases and J shed 12 bases, with 21 bases lying between them. The whole variable domain, filled in from reference TRBV29-1 and TRBJ1-2, reads SAVISQKPSRDICQRGTSLTIQCQVDSQVTMMFWYRQQPGQSLTLIATANQGSEATYESGFVIDKFPISRPNLTFSTLTVSNMSPEDSSIYLCSARIAGGADTFGSGTRLTVV.

The chain recombines TRBV3-1 with TRBJ1-2, with D uncertain. The CDR3 runs 14 residues. Trimming removed 3 bases at V and 4 bases at J, with 12 bases between. Germline CDR1 and CDR2: LGHDT and YNNKEL (reference sequence). CDR3 nucleotides: TGTGCCAGCAGCCAGCGACGAGTAGCCTATGGCTACACCTTC. Translated: CASSQRRVAYGYTF.

This clonotype was seen at least ten times. The V gene is TRBV28, the J gene TRBJ2-3; either TRBD1 or TRBD2 may supply D (6 bases each). The germline CDR1 and CDR2 sequences are MDHEN and SYDVKM. The CDR3 loop spans 17 amino acids. V lost 6 bases and J lost 2, with 21 bases in between. This chain's CDR3 is CASSRRGAGSFTDTQYF. DNA for the CDR3: TGTGCCAGCAGCCGGAGGGGGGCAGGGAGTTTCACAGATACGCAGTATTTT.

This clonotype was observed at least ten times. The chain employs TRBV20-1 and TRBJ2-5; D gene uncertain. The CDR3 covers 12 residues. V lost 6 bases to trimming and J lost 4 bases, with 12 bases between them. Looked up from germline, CDR1 is DFQATT and CDR2 is SNEGSKA (reference sequence). DNA for the CDR3: TGCAGTGCCAGACGGCAGGCAGAGACCCAGTACTTC. Protein product: CSARRQAETQYF.

The V call is TRBV29-1, the J call TRBJ1-1; no clear D gene. Trimming left V 8 bases short and J 0 bases short, with 13 bases between. The V gene's germline CDR1 is SQVTM and CDR2 ANQGSEA. The CDR3 loop spans 13 amino acids. The CDR3 bases are TGCAGCCTTGGACCGCGGCTGAACACTGAAGCTTTCTTT. Amino acid sequence: CSLGPRLNTEAFF.

This chain connects TRBV28 to TRBJ1-4, with TRBD1 matching 8 bases. This CDR3 has 15 residues. Germline V gene sequence: CDR1 MDHEN, CDR2 SYDVKM. Trimming removed 4 bases from V and 4 bases from J; junction bases left unmatched: 5. CDR3 nucleotide sequence: TGTGCCAGCAGTTCCGAACAGGGGGTTAATGAAAAACTGTTTTTT. Residues: CASSSEQGVNEKLFF.

This clonotype was seen a handful of times. The rearrangement links TRBV2 to TRBJ2-5, with D possibly TRBD2 on 5 matching bases. The V gene lost 7 bases and the J gene lost 1 base, with 13 bases spanning the gap. The CDR3 contains 14 residues. Germline CDR1 SNHLY, CDR2 FYNNEI. The CDR3 loop reads CASKTRGLQETQYF. DNA for the CDR3: TGTGCCAGCAAGACCCGGGGTCTCCAAGAGACCCAGTACTTC.

This clonotype was picked up many times. This chain connects TRBV12-5 to TRBJ1-1; no firm D call. Germline V gene lookup returns CDR1 LGHNT and CDR2 FRNRAP. This CDR3 comprises 12 residues. Trimming pared 3 bases from V and 1 base from J, leaving 3 bases between. Written as DNA, the CDR3 is TGTGCTAGTGGTTTAGGGAACACTGAAGCTTTCTTT. It yields the protein CASGLGNTEAFF.

This clonotype occurred many times. The genes are TRBV7-6 and TRBJ2-1; TRBD2 might be the D (5 bases). Trimming left V 5 bases short and J 1 base short, with 12 bases between. Germline values: CDR1 SGHVS, CDR2 FNYEAQ. The CDR3 contains 15 residues. CDR3 sequence reads: CASSHQRASYNEQFF. The CDR3 nucleotides are TGTGCCAGCAGCCACCAGAGGGCTTCCTACAATGAGCAGTTCTTC.